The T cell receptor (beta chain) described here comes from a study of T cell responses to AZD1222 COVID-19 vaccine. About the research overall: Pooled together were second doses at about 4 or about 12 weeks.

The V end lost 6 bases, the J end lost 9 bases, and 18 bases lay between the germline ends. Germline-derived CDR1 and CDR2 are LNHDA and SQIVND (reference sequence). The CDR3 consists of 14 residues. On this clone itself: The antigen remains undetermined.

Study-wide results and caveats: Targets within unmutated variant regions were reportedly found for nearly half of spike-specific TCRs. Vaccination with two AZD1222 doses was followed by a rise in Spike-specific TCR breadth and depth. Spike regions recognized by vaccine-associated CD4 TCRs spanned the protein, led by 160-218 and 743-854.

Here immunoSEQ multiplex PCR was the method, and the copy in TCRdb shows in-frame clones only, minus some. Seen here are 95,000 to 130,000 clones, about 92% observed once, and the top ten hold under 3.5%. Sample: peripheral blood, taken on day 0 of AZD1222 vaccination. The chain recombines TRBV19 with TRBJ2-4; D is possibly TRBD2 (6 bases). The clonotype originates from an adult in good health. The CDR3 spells CASRWEKEEGIQYF. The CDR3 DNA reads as TGTGCCAGTAGATGGGAGAAGGAGGAGGGCATTCAGTACTTC.